One and the same sample provided the 20 T cell receptor beta chains below, sequenced in a study of cytomegalovirus exposure and HLA in healthy donors (TCRdb year 2017). To prepare the library, the immunoSEQ multiplex PCR assay was applied. The multiplex PCR relied on a mix of 60 forward primers for TCR Vbeta segments and 13 reverse primers for TCR Jbeta segments. Entries here come from immuneACCESS through TCRdb and include only in-frame sequences with V and J called. Some clones fail to appear in such tables; in the studies checked, an unresolved V gene covers under half of the shortfall, and the cause of the remainder is unknown. Within this sample are about 65,000 clones, with 62% of them counted one time only. The ten largest clones capture roughly 3.1% of the sample. The specimen was PBMCs. These receptors originate from a man aged 30 to 45 in good health and CMV-seronegative.

This clone was counted a few times. V usage is TRBV27 and J usage is TRBJ1-2; tentative D call: TRBD1 (5 bases). Germline-derived CDR1 and CDR2 are MNHEY and SMNVEV (reference sequence). Trimming shortened V by 5 bases and J by 4 bases, and 11 bases separated the two germline ends. The CDR3 loop spans 13 amino acids. The CDR3 bases are TGTGCCAGCAGTCCACCGGGACTCTATGGCTACACCTTC. Translating it yields CASSPPGLYGYTF.

The chain carries TRBV27 and TRBJ1-5, with 8 bases that match TRBD1. The CDR3 sequence is 14 residues long. V gave up 5 bases and J gave up 5 bases; unmatched junction bases: 5. Germline V gene data show CDR1 as MNHEY and CDR2 as SMNVEV (reference sequence). The CDR3 sequence is CASSPQGGHQPQHF. The CDR3 nucleotides read TGTGCCAGCAGTCCACAGGGGGGACATCAGCCCCAGCATTTT.

This sequence joins TRBV5-4 and TRBJ1-5; D gene ambiguous. Germline values: CDR1 SGHNT, CDR2 YYREEE (reference sequence). CDR3 length equals 12 residues. Trimming removed 5 bases from V and 5 bases from J, with 8 bases in between. The CDR3 sequence is CASSREDQPQHF. The CDR3 region has the DNA TGTGCCAGCAGTAGAGAGGATCAGCCCCAGCATTTT.

The chain is built from TRBV29-1 and TRBJ1-6, with D possibly matching TRBD1 (5 bases). CDR1 is SQVTM and CDR2 is ANQGSEA in the germline V gene. V was cut by 2 bases and J by 2 bases, with 19 bases left in between. CDR3 size: 18 residues. CDR3 region: CSVETPRKGPPYNSPLHF. The CDR3 nucleotides read TGCAGCGTTGAAACTCCGAGGAAGGGGCCTCCCTATAATTCACCCCTCCACTTT.

CDR3 region: CATSRVGVYNEQFF. CDR3 sequence (DNA): TGTGCCACCAGCAGAGTAGGAGTATACAATGAGCAGTTCTTC. The chain recombines TRBV15 with TRBJ2-1; no clear D. The V gene's germline CDR1 is LNHNV and CDR2 YYDKDF (reference sequence). The length of the CDR3 is 14 residues. Trimming cost V 1 base and J 4 bases, with 8 bases left between them. The whole variable domain, remainder taken from reference TRBV15 and TRBJ2-1, is DAMVIQNPRYQVTQFGKPVTLSCSQTLNHNVMYWYQQKSSQAPKLLFHYYDKDFNNEADTPDNFQSRRPNTSFCFLDIRSPGLGDTAMYLCATSRVGVYNEQFFGPGTRLTVL.

This clone appeared once. The V call is TRBV6-5, the J call TRBJ1-2, with 8 nucleotides matching TRBD1. The J segment lost 4 bases and the V segment lost 6 bases, leaving 4 bases of the junction unmatched. This CDR3 contains 13 residues. Looked up from germline, CDR1 is MNHEY and CDR2 is SVGAGI. CDR3 amino acids: CASRTGAAYGYTF. The CDR3 nucleotides are TGTGCCAGCAGGACAGGGGCCGCCTATGGCTACACCTTC.

The rearrangement uses TRBV13 and TRBJ2-1, with D maybe TRBD2 (7 bases). Looked up from germline, CDR1 is PRHDT and CDR2 is FYEKMQ (reference sequence). The CDR3 is 16 amino acids. The V gene lost 5 bases and the J gene lost 4 bases, with 18 bases spanning the gap. The CDR3 DNA sequence: TGTGCCAGCAGCGAAGATTGGGGGGGCCGGTACAATGAGCAGTTCTTC. Translation gives CASSEDWGGRYNEQFF.

This rearrangement joins TRBV6-1 to TRBJ2-2; D is undetermined. V was clipped by 4 bases and J by 4 bases, with 4 bases between them. CDR1 is MNHNS, CDR2 SASEGT, per germline. The CDR3 consists of 12 residues. CDR3 nucleotide sequence: TGTGCCAGCAGTGTCAGCACCGGGGAGCTGTTTTTT. Protein sequence: CASSVSTGELFF.

This chain joins TRBV2 and TRBJ2-5; 12 bases map to TRBD2. Germline lookup yields CDR1 SNHLY and CDR2 FYNNEI. The V segment lost 6 bases and the J segment 5 bases; nucleotides outside the gene matches: 1. The CDR3 covers 13 residues. The CDR3 DNA reads as TGTGCCAGCAGAGGACTAGCGGGGGAGACCCAGTACTTC. Translating gives CASRGLAGETQYF.

V gene TRBV5-6 combines with J gene TRBJ1-5; TRBD1 agrees at 9 bases. Germline loops: CDR1 SGHDT, CDR2 YYEEEE. The CDR3 length is 16 residues. J gave up 3 bases and V 0 bases, and 4 bases lay outside the gene matches. As DNA, the CDR3 is TGTGCCAGCAGCTTGGGGACAGGGGCTTCCAATCAGCCCCAGCATTTT. Translated: CASSLGTGASNQPQHF.

V is TRBV7-9 and J is TRBJ2-3; TRBD2 matches at 10 bases. This CDR3 region has 17 residues. Germline V CDR1 and CDR2: SEHNR, FQNEAQ (reference sequence). Trimming at V came to 5 bases and at J to 4 bases, leaving 12 bases not matched to a gene. The CDR3 is CASSPRLAGAGSDTQYF. The CDR3 nucleotides read TGTGCCAGCAGCCCCAGGCTAGCGGGGGCGGGGTCAGATACGCAGTATTTT.

The chain links TRBV19 to TRBJ2-3; TRBD2 matches at 9 bases. Trimming removed 1 base from V and 1 base from J; junction bases left unmatched: 12. Looked up from germline, CDR1 is LNHDA and CDR2 is SQIVND (reference sequence). The CDR3 has 19 amino acids. CDR3 DNA sequence: TGTGCCAGTAGTATAGTTGGGACTAGCACCCTACGGGGCACAGATACGCAGTATTTT. Protein sequence: CASSIVGTSTLRGTDTQYF.

The table lists this clone with a few counts. CDR3: CASSVRYHEQYF. CDR3 bases: TGTGCCAGCAGTGTGCGGTACCACGAGCAGTACTTC. The chain couples TRBV2 to TRBJ2-7; D gene unclear. V was trimmed by 4 bases and J by 5 bases, leaving 9 bases between them. The V gene's germline CDR1 is SNHLY and CDR2 FYNNEI. The CDR3 covers 12 residues.

The chain is built from TRBV5-6 and TRBJ2-5; 7 bases line up with TRBD1. The CDR3 is 14 residues long. The ends lost 0 bases at V and 3 bases at J; junction bases unmatched: 2. Germline V gene data show CDR1 as SGHDT and CDR2 as YYEEEE. CDR3 coding DNA: TGTGCCAGCAGCTTGGCAGGGGGTAAAGAGACCCAGTACTTC. Its protein is CASSLAGGKETQYF.

This clone came up a few times. The chain carries TRBV4-2 and TRBJ1-4, with D possibly being TRBD1 (6 bases). V was shortened by 0 bases and J by 8 bases, with 13 bases between the two germline ends. Germline CDR1 reads LGHNA; CDR2 reads YNFKEQ. This CDR3 region has 15 residues. CDR3 loop: CASSQDEGEGEKLFF. CDR3 DNA: TGTGCCAGCAGCCAAGATGAGGGGGAGGGAGAAAAACTGTTTTTT.

The chain links TRBV14 to TRBJ1-6, with a tentative D call TRBD1 (5 bases). Trimming removed 3 bases at V and 8 bases at J, with 23 bases between. The CDR3 extends over 18 amino acids. Germline V gene sequence: CDR1 SGHDN, CDR2 FVKESK. CDR3 coding DNA: TGTGCCAGCAGCCAGTGGGGAGGTGGACGGGGGACTTATTCACCCCTCCACTTT. Translation gives CASSQWGGGRGTYSPLHF.

Only a few counts were recorded for this clone. V gene TRBV7-9 combines with J gene TRBJ2-7; 9 nucleotides align to TRBD1. This CDR3 is 15 amino acids long. CDR1 is SEHNR, CDR2 FQNEAQ, per germline (reference sequence). The junction had 8 bases not matched to a gene; V was cut back by 5 bases and J by 3 bases. The chain's CDR3 is CASSHSTGGFYEQYF. Here the CDR3 DNA reads TGTGCCAGCAGCCACTCGACAGGGGGTTTCTACGAGCAGTACTTC.

The chain recombines TRBV7-2 with TRBJ2-7; 8 bases align to TRBD1. V was clipped by 5 bases and J by 2 bases; unmatched bases: 8. Germline CDR1 and CDR2: SGHTA and FQGNSA. The CDR3 contains 15 residues. The CDR3 reads CASSPGTGETYEQYF. CDR3 DNA sequence: TGTGCCAGCAGCCCCGGGACAGGCGAGACCTACGAGCAGTACTTC. Full variable domain (rest looked up from reference TRBV7-2 and TRBJ2-7): GAGVSQSPSNKVTEKGKDVELRCDPISGHTALYWYRQSLGQGLEFLIYFQGNSAPDKSGLPSDRFSAERTGGSVSTLTIQRTQQEDSAVYLCASSPGTGETYEQYFGPGTRLTVT.

The V and J genes are TRBV7-3 and TRBJ2-3, with D uncertain. V lost 2 bases and J 2 bases, leaving 8 bases between the germline ends. Germline CDR1 SGHTA, CDR2 FQGTGA. CDR3 size: 14 residues. CDR3 DNA sequence: TGTGCCAGCAGCTTAGACGACTCCACAGATACGCAGTATTTT. Its translation is CASSLDDSTDTQYF.

This clone was detected only a few times. This chain uses TRBV19 with TRBJ2-7, with TRBD1 matching over 8 bases. This CDR3 spans 16 amino acids. Germline CDR1 and CDR2: LNHDA and SQIVND (reference sequence). V trimming: 4 bases; J trimming: 0 bases; junction bases outside the gene matches: 8. The CDR3 loop is CASSTPWTGHSYEQYF. As DNA, the CDR3 is TGTGCCAGTAGTACCCCCTGGACAGGGCACTCCTACGAGCAGTACTTC.